The 13 T cell receptor beta chains below come from one sample, sequenced in a study of cytomegalovirus exposure and HLA in healthy donors. Sequencing was performed with immunoSEQ multiplex PCR; in TCRdb, only in-frame clones are kept and a portion is missing. The sample has around 130,000 clones, roughly 89% seen once. Sequenced input: PBMCs. All receptors come from a man aged 25 to 40 in good health and CMV-seronegative.

The chain has TRBV7-2 and TRBJ2-5; 11 bases are a match to TRBD1. This CDR3 has 15 residues. Germline CDR1 and CDR2: SGHTA and FQGNSA. Trimming at V came to 4 bases and at J to 5 bases, leaving 6 bases not matched to a gene. CDR3 in amino acids: CASSSRTGGRETQYF. Written as DNA, the CDR3 is TGTGCCAGCAGCTCGAGGACAGGGGGCAGGGAGACCCAGTACTTC.

This clone was observed a handful of times. V usage is TRBV7-8 and J usage is TRBJ1-1, with D tentatively TRBD1 (5 bases). Looked up from germline, CDR1 is SGHVS and CDR2 is FQNEAQ. Trimming shortened V by 2 bases and J by 0 bases, and 7 bases separated the two germline ends. There are 14 residues in the CDR3. In DNA form, the CDR3 reads TGTGCCAGCAGCTTACAGGGCATGAACACTGAAGCTTTCTTT. Protein product: CASSLQGMNTEAFF.

V usage is TRBV7-9 and J usage is TRBJ2-5, with TRBD2 matching over 8 bases. The CDR3 has 15 residues. J gave up 5 bases and V 1 base, and 6 bases lay outside the gene matches. The germline gives CDR1 SEHNR, CDR2 FQNEAQ (reference sequence). The CDR3 region is CASSLGSASGETQYF. The CDR3 nucleotides are TGTGCCAGCAGCTTAGGTTCGGCTAGCGGGGAGACCCAGTACTTC.

V is TRBV28 and J is TRBJ1-2, with D possibly TRBD1 on 6 matching bases. V was clipped by 3 bases and J by 8 bases, with 10 bases between them. Germline lookup yields CDR1 MDHEN and CDR2 SYDVKM. The CDR3 contains 12 residues. CDR3 loop: CASSFWGLGYTF. The CDR3 DNA follows: TGTGCCAGCAGTTTTTGGGGGCTAGGCTACACCTTC.

The V and J genes are TRBV6-1 and TRBJ1-2; 9 bases line up with TRBD1. CDR1 MNHNS and CDR2 SASEGT come from the germline V gene. The CDR3 totals 15 residues. Trimming at V came to 5 bases and at J to 3 bases, leaving 7 bases not matched to a gene. CDR3: CASSSRTGEHYGYTF. Here the CDR3 DNA reads TGTGCCAGCAGTTCCCGGACAGGGGAGCACTATGGCTACACCTTC.

The genes are TRBV13 and TRBJ1-1; D is unclear. Germline CDR1 PRHDT, CDR2 FYEKMQ (reference sequence). V was shortened by 4 bases and J by 0 bases, with 6 bases between the two germline ends. The CDR3 spans 13 residues. The CDR3 is CASSSTLNTEAFF. The DNA of the CDR3 is TGTGCCAGCAGCTCGACACTGAACACTGAAGCTTTCTTT. Combining the CDR3 with reference TRBV13 and TRBJ1-1 gives the whole variable domain AAGVIQSPRHLIKEKRETATLKCYPIPRHDTVYWYQQGPGQDPQFLISFYEKMQSDKGSIPDRFSAQQFSDYHSELNMSSLELGDSALYFCASSSTLNTEAFFGQGTRLTVV.

The CDR3 DNA reads as TGTGCCAGCAGCCCAAGCCCGACAGTGCCTATTAACTATGGCTACACCTTC. This sequence encodes CASSPSPTVPINYGYTF. The V and J genes are TRBV11-2 and TRBJ1-2; possibly TRBD1 for D (5 bases). Germline V gene lookup returns CDR1 SGHAT and CDR2 FQNNGV. Trimming removed 5 bases from V and 1 base from J, with 20 bases in between. This CDR3 spans 17 amino acids.

The chain employs TRBV9 and TRBJ2-3; 10 bases are shared with TRBD2. The CDR3 has 13 amino acids. With V trimmed by 5 bases and J by 4 bases, 1 base remained unmatched. Germline V gives CDR1 SGDLS, CDR2 YYNGEE. CDR3 in DNA: TGTGCCAGCAGGGGGACTAGCGCAGATACGCAGTATTTT. Protein: CASRGTSADTQYF.

The chain links TRBV28 to TRBJ2-1, with TRBD2 matching over 11 bases. The CDR3 spans 15 residues. J was trimmed by 7 bases and V by 6 bases; bases with no gene match: 8. In germline, CDR1 is MDHEN, CDR2 SYDVKM. CDR3 sequence (DNA): TGTGCCAGCAGCGTCCCTAGCGGGGGGTCGAATGAGCAGTTCTTC. This gives the protein CASSVPSGGSNEQFF.

Remarks on this clone: An end of the junction differs from the germline gene, which may be a read error. The J gene is TRBJ2-7, the V gene TRBV18, with a weak D call TRBD1 (5 bases). CDR3 length equals 15 residues. Germline V lookup: CDR1 KGHSH, CDR2 LQKENI. The CDR3 reads CASSAPLGAYSEQYF. The CDR3 nucleotides are TGTGCCAGCTCAGCACCCTTAGGGGCTTACTCCGAGCAGTACTTC.

This chain joins TRBV19 and TRBJ2-3; 7 bases fit TRBD1. This CDR3 has 14 residues. V dropped 5 bases and J dropped 5; count of bases not matched to a gene: 7. CDR1 and CDR2 (germline): LNHDA, SQIVND (reference sequence). The chain's CDR3 is CASSPGQARDTQYF. DNA of the CDR3: TGTGCCAGTAGTCCCGGACAGGCAAGAGATACGCAGTATTTT.

The rearrangement links TRBV5-1 to TRBJ2-3; TRBD2 is a possible D gene (5 bases). V was shortened by 3 bases and J by 0 bases, with 14 bases between the two germline ends. The CDR3 totals 16 residues. From germline, CDR1 is SGHRS and CDR2 YFSETQ. DNA of the CDR3: TGCGCCAGCAGCTCATCGGACTGGACCAGCACAGATACGCAGTATTTT. This encodes CASSSSDWTSTDTQYF.

The chain joins TRBV23-1 to TRBJ1-5, with 10 bases aligning to TRBD1. TRBV23-1 is classed as an ORF, of uncertain function. This CDR3 region has 17 residues. Losses at the gene ends were 1 base for V and 2 bases for J; bases not matched to a gene: 5. In DNA, the CDR3 is TGCGCCAGCAGTCAATTGGACAGGGGGTATTGCAATCAGCCCCAGCATTTT. Translation gives CASSQLDRGYCNQPQHF.